A selection of T cell receptor beta chains follows, all from one sample in a study of T-cell memory formation after mild COVID-19. TCRdb called the 5' RACE reads again in MiXCR, with one record for every CDR3 protein. The data hold 150,000 or so distinct CDR3 sequences, with 25% observed a single time. The sample comprised PBMCs or a T cell subset sorted from them (not recorded which). The receptors stem from an adult woman who had mild COVID-19 (a few samples of this study predate the infection). Cell type and time point are not known. Each CDR3 is given with its conserved first and last residue. A D gene is named only where the DNA matches it firmly. Only some rows state a clone size, as once, few, many or a class for expanded clones.

clone_size cdr3_length j_call v_call d_call cdr3_nt cdr3_aa
NA 14 TRBJ2-2 TRBV2 NA TGTGCCAGCAGTGGAGAACAGAACACCGGGGAGCTGTTTTTT CASSGEQNTGELFF
few 16 TRBJ1-5 TRBV18 TRBD1 TGTGCCAGCTCACCTCCGGGACAGGGCGGCAATCAGCCCCAGCATTTT CASSPPGQGGNQPQHF
NA 15 TRBJ2-1 TRBV24-1 NA TGTGCCACCATGAACAGGGACTCTGGCTACAATGAGCAGTTCTTC CATMNRDSGYNEQFF
NA 15 TRBJ2-2 TRBV5-1 NA TGCGCCAGCAGCTTCAGGGCCGCGAACACCGGGGAGCTGTTTTTT CASSFRAANTGELFF
NA 15 TRBJ1-6 TRBV27 NA TGTGCCAGCAGTTTAGGGACTTACCAGGATTCACCCCTCCACTTT CASSLGTYQDSPLHF
once 14 TRBJ2-7 TRBV30 TRBD2 TGTGCCTGGAGTGGACTAGCGGGTTCCTACGAGCAGTACTTC CAWSGLAGSYEQYF
NA 17 TRBJ2-3 TRBV6-5 TRBD2 TGTGCCAGCAGTTACCAAATAGCGGGAGGCCGCACAGATACGCAGTATTTT CASSYQIAGGRTDTQYF
few 16 TRBJ2-6 TRBV5-1 NA TGCGCCAGCAGCTTGGACGCGGCCTCTGGGGCCAACGTCCTGACTTTC CASSLDAASGANVLTF
NA 15 TRBJ2-1 TRBV12-3/TRBV12-4 TRBD2 TGTGCCAGTAAGGGGCAGACTAGCGGGGGGTACGAGCAGTTCTTC CASKGQTSGGYEQFF
NA 15 TRBJ2-7 TRBV7-6 NA TGTGCCAGCAGCCTCTACAGGGAATTGTCCTACGAGCAGTACTTC CASSLYRELSYEQYF
few 12 TRBJ2-2 TRBV6-2/TRBV6-3 NA TGTGCCAGCAGGTTAAGGCCCGGGGAGCTGTTTTTT CASRLRPGELFF
NA 13 TRBJ2-7 TRBV27 TRBD2 TGTGCCAGCGGCCTAGCGGACGTCTACGAGCAGTACTTC CASGLADVYEQYF
NA 16 TRBJ2-3 TRBV5-6 TRBD2 TGTGCCAGCAGCTTGGCCGGTAGCGGGGGGACAGATACGCAGTATTTT CASSLAGSGGTDTQYF
few 12 TRBJ2-2 TRBV24-1 NA TGTGCCACCAGTGATTTGGTCGGGGAGCTGTTTTTT CATSDLVGELFF
NA 13 TRBJ1-4 TRBV27 NA TGTGCCGTCCGCGGTAGATCTAATGAAAAACTGTTTTTT CAVRGRSNEKLFF
NA 17 TRBJ2-7 TRBV4-3 TRBD1 TGCGCCAGCAGCCAAGAACAGGGACAGGGGGCCTCCTACGAGCAGTACTTC CASSQEQGQGASYEQYF
few 13 TRBJ1-1 TRBV12-3/TRBV12-4 TRBD1 TGTGCCAGCAGATATACAGGGGGCTATGAAGCTTTCTTT CASRYTGGYEAFF
NA 15 TRBJ2-7 TRBV7-9 NA TGTGCCAGCAGCTTAGGGGAGACAGCATCCTACGAGCAGTACTTC CASSLGETASYEQYF
NA 13 TRBJ2-7 TRBV7-9 TRBD1 TGTGCCAGCAGCACGGGACAGAGCTACGAGCAGTACTTC CASSTGQSYEQYF
few 14 TRBJ2-3 TRBV3-1 NA TGTGCCAGCAGCCCGGTGGGGAGGACAGATACGCAGTATTTT CASSPVGRTDTQYF
once 13 TRBJ1-2 TRBV30 NA TGTGCCTGGAGTGACGACGACAGCTATGGCTACACCTTC CAWSDDDSYGYTF
NA 15 TRBJ1-1 TRBV7-9 NA TGTGCCAGCAGCCCGGTATGGGAGAGAAACACTGAAGCTTTCTTT CASSPVWERNTEAFF
few 13 TRBJ2-7 TRBV29-1 TRBD1 TGCAGCGTCCCTGGGACAGTCTTACGGGAGCAGTACTTC CSVPGTVLREQYF
few 16 TRBJ2-2 TRBV5-6 NA TGTGCCAGCAGCTTGGCTGCGACAGGGAACACCGGGGAGCTGTTTTTT CASSLAATGNTGELFF
NA 18 TRBJ2-1 TRBV7-9 TRBD2 TGTGCCAGCAGCTTAGCTGTTAGGGGCGGGAGCTCCTACAATGAGCAGTTCTTC CASSLAVRGGSSYNEQFF
NA 14 TRBJ2-3 TRBV5-1 TRBD2 TGCGCCAGCAGCCCTAGCGGGATCCCAGATACGCAGTATTTT CASSPSGIPDTQYF
NA 16 TRBJ2-7 TRBV7-6 TRBD2 TGTGCCAGCAGCCCCCATCCTGGCGGGGGCTCCTACGAGCAGTACTTC CASSPHPGGGSYEQYF
NA 14 TRBJ1-1 TRBV29-1 NA TGCAGCGTTGAAGTACAGGTGGAGGACACTGAAGCTTTCTTT CSVEVQVEDTEAFF
once 15 TRBJ1-1 TRBV20-1 NA TGCAGTGCTAGAGATCTCAGGGCAGATATCGCTGAAGCTTTCTTT CSARDLRADIAEAFF
NA 14 TRBJ1-1 TRBV7-9 NA TGTGCCAGCAGCTTTGGCGGACCTAACACTGAAGCTTTCTTT CASSFGGPNTEAFF
NA 12 TRBJ2-7 TRBV6-6 NA TGTGCCAGCAGTTACCGGCCAGACGAGCAGTACTTC CASSYRPDEQYF
NA 12 TRBJ1-5 TRBV20-1 TRBD1 TGCAGTGCTAGAGACTTACAGGGGGCCCAGCATTTT CSARDLQGAQHF
NA 14 TRBJ1-5 TRBV27 NA TGTGCCAGCGGCCAAGGGTATAGCAATCAGCCCCAGCATTTT CASGQGYSNQPQHF
few 15 TRBJ2-2 TRBV12-3/TRBV12-4 NA TGTGCCAGCAGTTTAGGGGGGATGAACACCGGGGAGCTGTTTTTT CASSLGGMNTGELFF
few 13 TRBJ1-2 TRBV29-1 NA TGCAGCGTTGAAGGCGGGGCAGGCTATGGCTACACCTTC CSVEGGAGYGYTF
NA 14 TRBJ2-7 TRBV20-1 NA TGCAGTGCTAGACACCCGATCGCCTCCTACGAGCAGTACTTC CSARHPIASYEQYF
few 13 TRBJ2-5 TRBV19 NA TGTGCCAGTAGTGCCCAGGAGCAAGAGACCCAGTACTTC CASSAQEQETQYF
NA 16 TRBJ2-1 TRBV9 TRBD2 TGTGCCAGCAGCATAGGACTAGCGGGGTCCTACAATGAGCAGTTCTTC CASSIGLAGSYNEQFF
NA 16 TRBJ2-3 TRBV15 NA TGTGCCACCAGCAGAGATCGAGCTAGCATTACAGATACGCAGTATTTT CATSRDRASITDTQYF
NA 15 TRBJ1-1 TRBV4-1 NA TGCGCCAGCAGCCAAGAGGGTATAGAGAACACTGAAGCTTTCTTT CASSQEGIENTEAFF